This TCR beta chain is drawn from a study of blood T cells in healthy people across ages. The V end lost 4 bases, the J end lost 0 bases, and 7 bases lay between the germline ends. The germline V gene encodes CDR1 SGHTA and CDR2 FQGNSA. The CDR3 covers 14 residues. This clonotype was found once. Next came a second PCR, run for about 7 to 12 cycles, which used a sample-barcoded 5' primer along with a J-beta primer mix. TCRdb reanalysed the 5' RACE reads using MiXCR and keeps one entry per CDR3 protein. The profile shows a few hundred thousand distinct CDR3 sequences, about a quarter of them singletons. The sample also formed part of further work on T cells of mothers and their children.

This TCR was recovered from a boy younger than 10 in good health. Sequences were obtained from blood. V gene TRBV7-2 combines with J gene TRBJ1-5; no clear D. The CDR3 is CASSSVHSNQPQHF. CDR3 nucleotide sequence: TGTGCCAGCAGCTCGGTCCATAGCAATCAGCCCCAGCATTTT.